What follows describes a single T cell receptor (beta chain). Its antigen is still unknown. The CDR3 runs 13 residues. The PCR employed 60 Vbeta primers together with 13 Jbeta primers. Sequencing was performed with immunoSEQ multiplex PCR; in TCRdb, only in-frame clones are kept and a portion is missing. Of under 130,000 clones listed, around 80% are singletons. The data belong to a study of cytomegalovirus exposure and HLA in healthy donors. Overall study results and limits: Being indistinguishable, some V segments were excluded, TRBV6-2 and TRBV6-3 among them. Sequences of the TCR beta chain were said to predict the HLA-A and HLA-B alleles of most subjects accurately.

This chain uses TRBV21-1 with TRBJ2-3; the tabulated D call, TRBD1, remains unverified against the DNA. TRBV21-1 is designated a pseudogene. Sequencing was performed on PBMCs. The receptor was isolated from a man aged 40-49 years in good health and CMV-seropositive. The CDR3 reads CASSWGPPDTQYF. CDR3 in DNA: TGTGCCAGCAGCTGGGGGCCCCCAGATACGCAGTATTTT.